These T cell receptor beta chains were read from a single sample in a study of blood T cell repertoires in COVID-19. TCRdb's table, derived via immunoSEQ multiplex PCR, lists solely in-frame clones and lacks some. This sample carries over 55,000 clones, 84% of them seen once, and the ten largest clones take around 8%. The source material was peripheral blood. The receptors originated from a man aged 45-65 years with active COVID-19. The CDR3 runs from the conserved cysteine through the conserved F or W. The D gene is left open where the match is weak. Clone size is given for some rows only: seen once, a few or many times, or a class if the clone is expanded.

V: TRBV29-1
J: TRBJ1-3
size: once
D: NA
CDR3: CSVTESSGNTIYF
DNA: TGCAGCGTGACAGAGAGCTCTGGAAACACCATATATTTT

V: TRBV29-1
J: TRBJ2-2
size: NA
D: TRBD1
CDR3: CSVQGQGGTGELFF
DNA: TGCAGCGTCCAGGGACAGGGAGGCACCGGGGAGCTGTTTTTT

V: TRBV6-1
J: TRBJ2-7
size: NA
D: TRBD2
CDR3: CASSERTSGSYEQYF
DNA: TGTGCCAGCAGTGAAAGGACTAGCGGCTCCTACGAGCAGTACTTC

V: TRBV6-6
J: TRBJ1-1
size: NA
D: TRBD1
CDR3: CASRGGLNTEAFF
DNA: TGTGCCAGCAGAGGGGGCTTGAACACTGAAGCTTTCTTT

V: TRBV30
J: TRBJ2-1
size: NA
D: NA
CDR3: CAWSDDTALGDEQFF
DNA: TGTGCCTGGAGCGATGACACGGCATTGGGCGATGAGCAGTTCTTC

V: TRBV7-9
J: TRBJ1-1
size: NA
D: NA
CDR3: CASSLGGEAFF
DNA: TGTGCCAGCAGCTTAGGAGGTGAAGCTTTCTTT

V: TRBV5-6
J: TRBJ2-7
size: NA
D: NA
CDR3: CASSLISGRYEQYF
DNA: TGTGCCAGCAGCTTAATTAGCGGTAGGTACGAGCAGTACTTC

V: TRBV5-4
J: TRBJ2-1
size: NA
D: TRBD1
CDR3: CASSSELSPGQGKNEQFF
DNA: TGTGCCAGCAGCTCGGAACTCTCTCCGGGACAGGGGAAGAATGAGCAGTTCTTC

V: TRBV12-3/TRBV12-4
J: TRBJ2-5
size: once
D: NA
CDR3: CASRPTRGETQYF
DNA: TGTGCCAGCAGACCTACTCGGGGGGAGACCCAGTACTTC

V: TRBV25-1
J: TRBJ2-5
size: NA
D: TRBD2
CDR3: CASSGSGGGIRETQYF
DNA: TGTGCCAGCAGTGGGTCCGGGGGGGGGATTAGGGAGACCCAGTACTTC

V: TRBV4-2
J: TRBJ2-2
size: few
D: NA
CDR3: CASSQDLGDSNTGELFF
DNA: TGTGCCAGCAGCCAAGATTTGGGGGACTCTAACACCGGGGAGCTGTTTTTT

V: TRBV6-2/TRBV6-3
J: TRBJ2-2
size: NA
D: NA
CDR3: CASSQGLTGELFF
DNA: TGTGCCAGCAGCCAAGGACTAACCGGGGAGCTGTTTTTT

V: TRBV5-1
J: TRBJ2-1
size: NA
D: TRBD2
CDR3: CASSSLAGGYNEQFF
DNA: TGCGCCAGCAGCTCACTAGCGGGGGGGTACAATGAGCAGTTCTTC

V: TRBV5-1
J: TRBJ2-3
size: few
D: TRBD1
CDR3: CASSLTGVEDTQYF
DNA: TGCGCCAGCAGCCTCACAGGGGTAGAAGATACGCAGTATTTT

V: TRBV3-1/TRBV3-2
J: TRBJ2-4
size: NA
D: NA
CDR3: CASSQGENIQYF
DNA: TGTGCCAGCAGCCAAGGAGAAAACATTCAGTACTTC

V: TRBV6-6
J: TRBJ1-1
size: few
D: TRBD1
CDR3: CASSYPGTGNTEAFF
DNA: TGTGCCAGCAGTTATCCCGGGACAGGGAACACTGAAGCTTTCTTT

V: TRBV27
J: TRBJ2-3
size: NA
D: TRBD2
CDR3: CASSLSPILAGVVYTQYF
DNA: TGTGCCAGCAGTTTATCACCGATACTAGCGGGAGTGGTGTATACGCAGTATTTT

V: TRBV19
J: TRBJ2-4
size: NA
D: NA
CDR3: CASLTGLLAKNIQYF
DNA: TGTGCCAGCCTAACGGGACTCCTGGCCAAAAACATTCAGTACTTC

V: TRBV7-8
J: TRBJ2-5
size: NA
D: TRBD2
CDR3: CASSWGLAGGRETQYF
DNA: TGTGCCAGCAGCTGGGGACTAGCGGGGGGGCGAGAGACCCAGTACTTC

V: TRBV30
J: TRBJ1-5
size: NA
D: NA
CDR3: CAWSINSREPQHF
DNA: TGTGCCTGGAGTATTAACAGCAGGGAGCCCCAGCATTTT

V: TRBV7-2
J: TRBJ2-7
size: NA
D: NA
CDR3: CASNLGGFAYEQYF
DNA: TGTGCCAGCAACCTAGGAGGGTTTGCCTACGAGCAGTACTTC

V: TRBV13
J: TRBJ1-3
size: NA
D: NA
CDR3: CASSLRTRGSGNTIYF
DNA: TGTGCCAGCAGCCTCCGGACCAGGGGCTCTGGAAACACCATATATTTT

V: TRBV5-1
J: TRBJ2-3
size: NA
D: TRBD2
CDR3: CASSRASGGGGWADTQYF
DNA: TGCGCCAGCAGCAGAGCCAGCGGCGGGGGGGGCTGGGCAGATACGCAGTATTTT

V: TRBV24-1
J: TRBJ1-2
size: NA
D: NA
CDR3: CATSDFAGLSYGYTF
DNA: TGTGCCACCAGTGATTTTGCGGGACTCAGCTATGGCTACACCTTC

V: TRBV5-4
J: TRBJ1-2
size: NA
D: NA
CDR3: CASSLGQNYGYTF
DNA: TGTGCCAGCAGCTTGGGGCAAAACTATGGCTACACCTTC

V: TRBV5-1
J: TRBJ2-2
size: NA
D: NA
CDR3: CASRFTTGELFF
DNA: TGCGCCAGCAGATTCACTACCGGGGAGCTGTTTTTT

V: TRBV10-3
J: TRBJ2-5
size: NA
D: NA
CDR3: CAIRTGSRTETQYF
DNA: TGTGCCATCAGGACAGGATCACGAACGGAGACCCAGTACTTC

V: TRBV30
J: TRBJ2-7
size: NA
D: NA
CDR3: CAWRDFKEQYF
DNA: TGTGCCTGGAGGGACTTTAAGGAGCAGTACTTC

V: TRBV2
J: TRBJ2-1
size: NA
D: NA
CDR3: CASSSSGYNEQFF
DNA: TGTGCCAGCAGTTCTTCCGGCTACAATGAGCAGTTCTTC

V: TRBV30
J: TRBJ1-1
size: once
D: TRBD1
CDR3: CAWTWGQARAFF
DNA: TGTGCCTGGACCTGGGGACAGGCTCGCGCTTTCTTT

V: TRBV11-3
J: TRBJ2-2
size: NA
D: TRBD1
CDR3: CASSLGQANTGELFF
DNA: TGTGCCAGCAGCCTGGGACAGGCTAACACCGGGGAGCTGTTTTTT

V: TRBV6-5
J: TRBJ1-2
size: NA
D: NA
CDR3: CASSYSDYGSGYTF
DNA: TGTGCCAGCAGTTACTCTGACTATGGTTCTGGCTACACCTTC

V: TRBV21-1
J: TRBJ2-7
size: few
D: NA
CDR3: CASSSREGQGYEQYF
DNA: TGTGCCAGCAGCTCAAGGGAGGGACAGGGATACGAGCAGTACTTC

V: TRBV14
J: TRBJ1-1
size: NA
D: NA
CDR3: CASSHGGGRSYTEAFF
DNA: TGTGCCAGCAGCCACGGGGGGGGGCGGTCTTACACTGAAGCTTTCTTT

V: TRBV9
J: TRBJ1-6
size: NA
D: TRBD1
CDR3: CASSEGQGGSPLHF
DNA: TGTGCCAGCAGCGAAGGACAGGGAGGTTCACCCCTCCACTTT

V: TRBV7-9
J: TRBJ2-7
size: few
D: NA
CDR3: CASSQFYEQYF
DNA: TGTGCCAGCAGCCAGTTTTACGAGCAGTACTTC

V: TRBV5-1
J: TRBJ2-6
size: once
D: TRBD1
CDR3: CASSAGTAGANVLTF
DNA: TGCGCCAGCAGCGCTGGGACAGCCGGGGCCAACGTCCTGACTTTC

V: TRBV7-9
J: TRBJ1-3
size: NA
D: NA
CDR3: CASSSLRTATGNTIYF
DNA: TGTGCCAGCAGCTCCCTTCGGACAGCCACTGGAAACACCATATATTTT

V: TRBV7-9
J: TRBJ1-2
size: NA
D: TRBD1
CDR3: CASSLRTGGKGYTF
DNA: TGTGCCAGCAGCTTACGTACAGGGGGAAAAGGCTACACCTTC

V: TRBV3-1/TRBV3-2
J: TRBJ2-2
size: NA
D: NA
CDR3: CASSQGGHSGELFF
DNA: TGTGCCAGCAGCCAAGGTGGACACAGCGGGGAGCTGTTTTTT

V: TRBV5-4
J: TRBJ2-7
size: NA
D: NA
CDR3: CASSLGQPNLYEQYF
DNA: TGTGCCAGCAGCTTAGGACAGCCGAACCTCTACGAGCAGTACTTC

V: TRBV7-6
J: TRBJ2-3
size: once
D: TRBD2
CDR3: CASSLAGLAADTQYF
DNA: TGTGCCAGCAGCTTAGCGGGACTAGCAGCAGATACGCAGTATTTT

V: TRBV11-2
J: TRBJ1-3
size: NA
D: NA
CDR3: CASSLAGNTIYF
DNA: TGTGCCAGCAGCTTAGCGGGAAACACCATATATTTT

V: TRBV5-1
J: TRBJ1-2
size: NA
D: TRBD1
CDR3: CASSLAIQGAGGYTF
DNA: TGCGCCAGCAGCTTGGCTATACAGGGGGCAGGAGGCTACACCTTC

V: TRBV27
J: TRBJ1-3
size: NA
D: NA
CDR3: CASSLGGNSGNTIYF
DNA: TGTGCCAGCAGTTTAGGGGGGAACTCTGGAAACACCATATATTTT

V: TRBV7-6
J: TRBJ2-7
size: NA
D: TRBD2
CDR3: CASSLSGGAYEQYF
DNA: TGTGCCAGCAGCTTAAGCGGGGGGGCCTACGAGCAGTACTTC

V: TRBV7-9
J: TRBJ1-1
size: few
D: NA
CDR3: CASSLDTSGEAFF
DNA: TGTGCCAGCAGCTTAGACACCTCGGGGGAAGCTTTCTTT

V: TRBV5-4
J: TRBJ1-2
size: once
D: TRBD1
CDR3: CASSLEGQGLGYTF
DNA: TGTGCCAGCAGCTTGGAGGGACAGGGTCTTGGCTACACCTTC

V: TRBV2
J: TRBJ2-5
size: NA
D: TRBD2
CDR3: CASNPTSGVGETQYF
DNA: TGTGCCAGCAACCCGACTAGCGGGGTAGGAGAGACCCAGTACTTC

V: TRBV5-4
J: TRBJ2-2
size: NA
D: TRBD1
CDR3: CASSPSGTANTGELFF
DNA: TGTGCCAGCAGCCCCAGTGGGACAGCGAACACCGGGGAGCTGTTTTTT

V: TRBV4-1
J: TRBJ2-7
size: few
D: TRBD2
CDR3: CASSQAGGAAYEQYF
DNA: TGCGCCAGCAGCCAAGCGGGAGGGGCAGCCTACGAGCAGTACTTC

V: TRBV18
J: TRBJ1-2
size: few
D: TRBD1
CDR3: CASSPTGQEIYGYTF
DNA: TGTGCCAGCTCACCAACTGGACAGGAGATCTATGGCTACACCTTC

V: TRBV9
J: TRBJ2-5
size: NA
D: NA
CDR3: CASSESMQETQYF
DNA: TGTGCCAGCAGCGAATCCATGCAAGAGACCCAGTACTTC

V: TRBV27
J: TRBJ1-2
size: NA
D: TRBD1
CDR3: CASSYTQGRGGYTF
DNA: TGTGCCAGCAGTTATACACAGGGGCGAGGTGGCTACACCTTC

V: TRBV7-8
J: TRBJ2-3
size: NA
D: TRBD2
CDR3: CASSLGTSDTDTQYF
DNA: TGTGCCAGCAGCTTAGGGACTAGCGACACAGATACGCAGTATTTT

V: TRBV19
J: TRBJ2-1
size: NA
D: NA
CDR3: CASSIVAVSYNEQFF
DNA: TGTGCCAGTAGTATAGTTGCGGTTTCCTACAATGAGCAGTTCTTC

V: TRBV6-6
J: TRBJ2-5
size: NA
D: TRBD2
CDR3: CASSTPASGGQETQYF
DNA: TGTGCCAGCAGTACCCCGGCTAGCGGGGGCCAAGAGACCCAGTACTTC